This T cell receptor beta chain is drawn from a study of blood T cell repertoires in COVID-19. Background on the study: The origin of the acute and convalescent COVID-19 samples was the United States, Italy and Spain. The cDNA or gDNA used as material had been derived from T cells, B-cell-depleted T cells, or PBMCs.

Original analysis: Reference gene primers were amplified, and this amplification served to estimate nucleated cell counts. Clones were sequenced by immunoSEQ multiplex PCR, and TCRdb holds only the in-frame ones, with some missing. Clonal size and the V and J genes are those of that table, whereas D and trimming came from the DNA. The sample holds more than 250,000 clones, approximately 86% seen once. The TCR sequence derives from a man aged 18-30 years with active or convalescent COVID-19. The sequencing sample was made of peripheral blood.

CDR3 region: CASSQRGGLETQYF. The CDR3 DNA follows: TGTGCCAGCAGCCAAAGGGGTGGGCTGGAGACCCAGTACTTC. The chain links TRBV3-1 (or the pseudogene TRBV3-2) to TRBJ2-5; a weak D match, TRBD1 (5 bases). The CDR3 is 14 residues long. V gave up 2 bases and J gave up 5 bases, with 12 bases separating them. Germline V gives CDR1 LGHDT, CDR2 YNNKEL (reference sequence).